Each of the 9 T cell receptor beta chains below was sequenced from the same sample in a study of response to subunit inactivated influenza vaccine (dated by TCRdb to 2016 to 2019). The library was prepared using RT-PCR. Sequencing was performed on an Illumina HiSeq 2500. The public reads were reprocessed in TCRdb via fastp at Q25 and MiXCR, keeping in-frame beta chains. Every distinct CDR3 protein forms one entry, paired with its most common genes and DNA. The sample includes 500,000 to 650,000 distinct CDR3 sequences, with approximately 7.1% observed a single time. Approximately 13% of the sample lies in the top ten. The starting material was PBMCs from blood, obtained roughly 24 months after vaccination. Every receptor here comes from a man aged 50-75 years who received an inactivated influenza vaccine. Donor details come from another sample of the same person, matched by shared clones.

In DNA, the CDR3 is TGCAGTGCTGAGCAGGCCGCTGGCAATGAGCAGTTCTTC. Its protein is CSAEQAAGNEQFF. The rearrangement joins TRBV20-1 to TRBJ2-1; D gene uncertain. Germline CDR1 and CDR2: DFQATT and SNEGSKA (reference sequence). V was cut by 5 bases and J by 6 bases, with 14 bases left in between. The CDR3 has 13 amino acids.

The chain carries TRBV18 and TRBJ2-7, with 8 bases lining up with TRBD1. The CDR3 is made up of 16 amino acids. V lost 0 bases and J lost 3; bases outside the gene matches: 7. The germline gives CDR1 KGHSH, CDR2 LQKENI. The CDR3 DNA is TGTGCCAGCTCACCACCACGCCGGGGACAGGACTACGAGCAGTACTTC. This codes for CASSPPRRGQDYEQYF.

This clonotype was seen a handful of times. The chain is built from TRBV15 and TRBJ2-7, with 7 bases identical to TRBD1. CDR1 and CDR2 (germline): LNHNV, YYDKDF (reference sequence). V gave up 1 base and J gave up 6 bases; unmatched junction bases: 9. The CDR3 has 15 residues. This chain's CDR3 is CATSRGTGLEFEQYF. DNA for the CDR3: TGTGCCACCAGCAGAGGGACAGGACTTGAATTCGAGCAGTACTTC.

This clonotype occurred many times. CDR3 in DNA: TGTGCCAGCAGCTTGGGACAGGGGACGTATAATTCACCCCTCCACTTT. Translating it yields CASSLGQGTYNSPLHF. The chain recombines TRBV7-9 with TRBJ1-6; 10 bases match TRBD1. J lost 4 bases, V lost 3 bases, and 3 bases had no gene match. The CDR3 extends over 16 amino acids. Germline values: CDR1 SEHNR, CDR2 FQNEAQ (reference sequence).

At least ten counts were recorded for this clonotype. The V gene is TRBV29-1, the J gene TRBJ2-3, with TRBD2 identical over 12 bases. The J segment lost 4 bases and the V segment lost 6 bases, leaving 5 bases of the junction unmatched. Germline values: CDR1 SQVTM, CDR2 ANQGSEA. This CDR3 is built from 14 residues. CDR3 protein: CSVRTSGKADTQYF. DNA of the CDR3: TGCAGCGTCCGGACTAGCGGGAAGGCAGATACGCAGTATTTT.

This clonotype was observed a handful of times. The rearrangement links TRBV28 to TRBJ2-3, with D unresolved. V was pared by 1 base and J by 6 bases, with 17 bases between. CDR1 and CDR2 (germline): MDHEN, SYDVKM. CDR3 size: 16 residues. CDR3 sequence: CASSLFRVSNYDTQYF. The CDR3 DNA reads TGTGCCAGCAGTTTATTCCGGGTCTCTAATTACGATACGCAGTATTTT.

This clonotype was recorded at least ten times. For the CDR3, the DNA is TGCAGTGCTAACGTCGGGAGTCCAACAGATACGCAGTATTTT. It specifies CSANVGSPTDTQYF. The genes are TRBV20-1 and TRBJ2-3, with a weak D call TRBD2 (6 bases). The CDR3 sequence is 14 residues long. Trimming left V 4 bases short and J 3 bases short, with 14 bases between. Germline values: CDR1 DFQATT, CDR2 SNEGSKA (reference sequence).

The CDR3 spells CASSLWASGTKETQYF. The CDR3 DNA is TGTGCCAGCAGTTTATGGGCTAGCGGAACTAAAGAGACCCAGTACTTC. The gene calls are TRBV28 and TRBJ2-5; 7 nucleotides align to TRBD2. The CDR3 sequence is 16 residues long. Germline CDR1 reads MDHEN; CDR2 reads SYDVKM. V gave up 0 bases and J gave up 3 bases; unmatched junction bases: 7.

This clonotype showed up many times. V and J are TRBV12-3 or TRBV12-4 and TRBJ2-3; 9 nucleotides agree with TRBD2. The CDR3 has 17 residues. J lost 0 bases, V lost 11 bases, and 15 bases had no gene match. DNA of the CDR3: TGTGCCTCTAGGGGTCTAGCGGGACCCACTAGCACAGATACGCAGTATTTT. Amino acid sequence: CASRGLAGPTSTDTQYF.